The rows below give T cell receptor beta chains drawn from one sample of a study of identical twins. TCRdb passed the 5' RACE reads through MiXCR, listing each CDR3 protein once. The sample has roughly 150,000 distinct CDR3 sequences, around 3.4% seen once. The sequenced material came from memory T cells sorted from blood. All receptors derive from a man younger than 35 in good health. Each CDR3 is given without its conserved first and last residue. A D gene is named only where the DNA matches it firmly.

v_call	d_call	cdr3_aa
TRBV21-1	NA	ASSKRRSLGYGYT
TRBV29-1	NA	SVKDRAASGEQY
TRBV5-1	NA	ASSLESAPTGYGYT
TRBV30	TRBD1	AWERDRATETQY
TRBV29-1	NA	SVVSGAWDNEQF
TRBV5-1	TRBD2	ASRPTSGYTGELF
TRBV5-5	NA	ASSLAPGPTYEQY
TRBV6-1	NA	ASSGTTENYGYT
TRBV9	TRBD1	ASSVATGGQETQY
TRBV5-1	TRBD2	ASSSGRADNEQF
TRBV18	TRBD1	ASSPRQGPTYEQY
TRBV10-3	TRBD2	AISASSGRGHNANTGELF
TRBV12-5	TRBD1	ASALGQMNTEAF
TRBV20-1	TRBD2	SVGRTSGRGGELF
TRBV10-3	NA	AISGGDTISYEQY
TRBV9	NA	ASSVDPSFFYEQY
TRBV4-3	NA	ASSQDSWGYEQY
TRBV28	TRBD2	ASRASGGHNEQF
TRBV28	NA	ASTDGNLPQR
TRBV7-9	NA	ASSLAGPTEGETQY
TRBV5-5	NA	ASSIRTISYNEQF
TRBV10-3	TRBD2	ATETSGNTDTQY